These 5 T cell receptor beta chains originate from one sample sequenced in a study of tumor and adjacent non-tumor tissue in lung cancer. The template was RNA from unsorted bulk tissue. Three rounds of nested PCR, following a modified ARM-PCR protocol, produced the TCRbeta library. TCRdb reprocessed the multiplex PCR reads via MiXCR and lists one record per CDR3 protein. The repertoire includes approximately 90,000 distinct CDR3 sequences, more than 60% of them detected once, and approximately 15% sits in the top ten. Sequencing used lung tumor tissue. The receptors were gathered from a man aged 70-80 years with non-small cell lung cancer.

In regard to this clonotype: An end of the junction does not agree with germline; a read error may underlie this. The chain has TRBV5-6 and TRBJ2-3, with D perhaps TRBD2 (7 bases). This CDR3 spans 15 amino acids. Germline CDR1 reads SGHDT; CDR2 reads YYEEEE. The CDR3 loop is CASSGNRGGTDMQYF. CDR3 DNA: TGTGCCAGCAGTGGAAACCGCGGGGGCACAGATATGCAGTATTTT.

As regards this clonotype: This sequence may be a read error, since a much larger clone differs from it by one base. The chain links TRBV5-1 to TRBJ2-7, with D possibly matching TRBD1 (5 bases). Between the trimmed V and J ends, which lost 4 bases and 5 bases, there was a span of 13 bases. There are 13 residues in the CDR3. Germline lookup yields CDR1 SGHRS and CDR2 YFSETQ. The CDR3 protein is CASSLWTWNEQYF. DNA of the CDR3: TGCGCCAGCAGCCTCTGGACATGGAACGAGCAGTACTTC.

This clonotype was recorded many times. The CDR3 region is CASRPGQNTGELFF. DNA for the CDR3: TGTGCCAGCAGGCCGGGACAGAACACCGGGGAGCTGTTTTTT. The chain uses TRBV5-8 and TRBJ2-2, with D perhaps matching TRBD1 (6 bases). CDR3 length equals 14 residues. Trimming took off 5 bases at V and 1 base at J, with 9 bases between the two ends. Germline V gene data show CDR1 as SGHTS and CDR2 as YDEGEE. The whole variable domain, filled in from reference TRBV5-8 and TRBJ2-2, reads EAGVTQSPTHLIKTRGQQATLRCSPISGHTSVYWYQQALGLGLQFLLWYDEGEERNRGNFPPRFSGRQFPNYSSELNVNALELEDSALYLCASRPGQNTGELFFGEGSRLTVL.

Notes on this clonotype: Given a much more abundant clone one base away, this may be a read error. The chain has TRBV29-1 and TRBJ2-3, with TRBD2 matching over 7 bases. V lost 7 bases to trimming and J lost 8 bases; unmatched junction nucleotides: 12. CDR1 is SQVTM and CDR2 is ANQGSEA in the germline V gene. The CDR3 loop spans 13 amino acids. In DNA form, the CDR3 reads TGCAGCGCCGAGGGGAGGGATGGGGCTACGCAGTATTTT. Translated: CSAEGRDGATQYF.

This clonotype was counted ten times or more. The chain uses TRBV6-6 and TRBJ1-5, with 9 bases fitting TRBD1. The CDR3 extends over 16 amino acids. V gave up 6 bases and J gave up 5 bases; unmatched junction bases: 11. Germline CDR1 and CDR2: MNHNY and SVGAGI (reference sequence). As DNA, the CDR3 is TGTGCCAGCAGACCCGACACCACAGGGGGCCATCAGCCCCAGCATTTT. Its translation: CASRPDTTGGHQPQHF.